The present T cell receptor beta chain was sequenced within a study of OX40 agonist ivuxolimab in advanced cancers. As for the study in general: A mean age of around 66 years, range about 20 to 90, was recorded, and around 85% were male. Three patients had partial responses: one hepatocellular carcinoma, two cutaneous melanoma. General study points: The study observed clonal expansion of CD4+ and CD8+ blood T cells by week 6 at 0.1 to 3.0 mg/kg.

A word on this clone: Its antigen is undetermined.

CDR1 PRHDT and CDR2 FYEKMQ come from the germline V gene (reference sequence). The CDR3 totals 15 residues. The ends were cut back, 2 bases at V and 6 bases at J, with 11 bases in the middle. The repertoire was sequenced with immunoSEQ multiplex PCR; TCRdb's copy has only in-frame clones and lacks some. The data show roughly 63,000 clones, 85% to 90% seen once. Sequencing used CD4+ or CD8+ T cells sorted from blood, obtained in a trial of the OX40 agonist ivuxolimab. This chain joins TRBV13 and TRBJ1-6; possible D gene TRBD1, 6 bases. This receptor was obtained from an adult with an advanced solid tumor such as melanoma, head and neck, liver or kidney cancer. The CDR3 coding sequence is TGTGCCAGCAGCTTATTTCAGGGGTCTAATTCACCCCTCCACTTT. This encodes CASSLFQGSNSPLHF.